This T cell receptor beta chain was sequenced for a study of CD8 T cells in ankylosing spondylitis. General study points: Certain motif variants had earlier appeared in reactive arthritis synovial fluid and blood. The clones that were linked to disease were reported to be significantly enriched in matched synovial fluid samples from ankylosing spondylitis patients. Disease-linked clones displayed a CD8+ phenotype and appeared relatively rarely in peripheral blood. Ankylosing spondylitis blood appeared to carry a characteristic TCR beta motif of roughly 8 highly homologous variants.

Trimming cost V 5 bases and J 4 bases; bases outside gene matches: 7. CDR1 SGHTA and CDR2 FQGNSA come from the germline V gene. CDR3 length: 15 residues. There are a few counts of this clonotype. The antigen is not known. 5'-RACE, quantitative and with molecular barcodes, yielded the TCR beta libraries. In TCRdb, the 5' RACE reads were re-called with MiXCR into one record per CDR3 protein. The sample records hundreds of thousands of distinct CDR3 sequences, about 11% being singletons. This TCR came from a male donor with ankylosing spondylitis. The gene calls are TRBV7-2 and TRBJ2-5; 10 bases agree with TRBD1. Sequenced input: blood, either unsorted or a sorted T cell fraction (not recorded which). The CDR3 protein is CASSPGTGVSETQYF. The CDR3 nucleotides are TGTGCCAGCAGCCCCGGGACAGGGGTTTCAGAGACCCAGTACTTC.